One and the same sample provided the 16 T cell receptor beta chains below, sequenced in a study of cytomegalovirus exposure and HLA in healthy donors. The PCR contained 60 Vbeta and 13 Jbeta primers. Measured with immunoSEQ multiplex PCR; TCRdb has only the in-frame clones, and not every one. Of around 130,000 clones in the sample, 65% to 85% were seen once. Sequenced input: PBMCs. These receptors were collected from a woman aged 18-29 years in good health and CMV-seronegative.

The chain recombines TRBV6-6 with TRBJ2-5, with 10 bases aligning to TRBD2. V lost 5 bases, J lost 2 bases, and 2 bases stayed unmatched. Looked up from germline, CDR1 is MNHNY and CDR2 is SVGAGI (reference sequence). The CDR3 is made up of 14 amino acids. CDR3 nucleotide sequence: TGTGCCAGCAGTCGGACTAGCGGACAAGAGACCCAGTACTTC. Its protein is CASSRTSGQETQYF.

The rearrangement links TRBV29-1 to TRBJ2-1; D perhaps matches TRBD1 (5 bases). In germline, CDR1 is SQVTM, CDR2 ANQGSEA. The germline V and J ends were trimmed by 3 bases and 15 bases, with 15 bases remaining between them. The CDR3 runs to 11 residues. The CDR3 nucleotides are TGCAGCGTTGATTCTCAGGGCTCTTCGTTCTTC. Protein product: CSVDSQGSSFF.

The rearrangement uses TRBV19 and TRBJ1-1, with a possible D match to TRBD1 (6 bases). The V gene lost 5 bases and the J gene lost 4 bases, with 11 bases spanning the gap. CDR3 length equals 13 residues. Germline CDR1 LNHDA, CDR2 SQIVND (reference sequence). The CDR3 reads CASSLTGTTEAFF. The CDR3, as DNA: TGTGCCAGTAGTCTTACAGGGACCACTGAAGCTTTCTTT.

V and J are TRBV7-6 and TRBJ2-3; 11 nucleotides align to TRBD2. The germline V gene encodes CDR1 SGHVS and CDR2 FNYEAQ. The CDR3 length is 16 residues. Trimming cost V 4 bases and J 0 bases; bases outside gene matches: 3. This CDR3 reads CASSWTSGSSTDTQYF. The CDR3 DNA sequence: TGTGCCAGCAGCTGGACTAGCGGGTCTAGCACAGATACGCAGTATTTT.

The chain carries TRBV5-1 and TRBJ2-1; 12 bases fit TRBD2. The ends lost 4 bases at V and 5 bases at J; junction bases unmatched: 7. In germline, CDR1 is SGHRS, CDR2 YFSETQ. CDR3 size: 16 residues. The CDR3 DNA reads TGCGCCAGCAGCCGAGATCTAGCGGGAGGGGACAATGAGCAGTTCTTC. Translated: CASSRDLAGGDNEQFF.

V usage is TRBV18 and J usage is TRBJ2-1; the match to TRBD2 covers 15 bases. With V trimmed by 6 bases and J by 4 bases, 7 bases remained unmatched. Germline values: CDR1 KGHSH, CDR2 LQKENI. The CDR3 extends over 17 amino acids. CDR3 bases: TGTGCCAGCTCGCCGGGACTAGCGGGAGGCCTTTACAATGAGCAGTTCTTC. Encoded protein: CASSPGLAGGLYNEQFF.

V usage is TRBV7-2 and J usage is TRBJ2-5; 9 positions match TRBD1. This CDR3 has 14 amino acids. CDR1 is SGHTA and CDR2 is FQGNSA in the germline V gene. The V segment lost 5 bases and the J segment 5 bases; nucleotides outside the gene matches: 6. The DNA for the CDR3 is TGTGCCAGCAGCGCGCGGACAGGGGTCGAGACCCAGTACTTC. Its translation: CASSARTGVETQYF.

The chain joins TRBV4-2 to TRBJ2-7; 7 bases fit TRBD2. The ends lost 0 bases at V and 0 bases at J; junction bases unmatched: 11. Germline assignment: CDR1 LGHNA and CDR2 YNFKEQ. The CDR3 is 18 amino acids. CDR3: CASSQDRIASGISYEQYF. The CDR3 DNA sequence: TGTGCCAGCAGCCAAGATAGAATTGCGAGCGGGATCTCCTACGAGCAGTACTTC.

The V and J genes are TRBV14 and TRBJ2-7; possible D gene TRBD2, 5 bases. Germline V gives CDR1 SGHDN, CDR2 FVKESK. This CDR3 region has 13 residues. V shed 1 base and J shed 5 bases, with 9 bases lying between them. The CDR3 DNA follows: TGTGCCAGCAGCCAAGCTTTCGGGAACGAGCAGTACTTC. Residues: CASSQAFGNEQYF.

This chain connects TRBV6-1 to TRBJ2-5; 7 bases fit TRBD1. The CDR3 is made up of 13 amino acids. The V gene end was trimmed by 4 bases and the J gene end by 3 bases; junction bases not matched to a gene: 2. In germline, CDR1 is MNHNS, CDR2 SASEGT. CDR3 sequence: CASSADREETQYF. In nucleotides, the CDR3 is TGTGCCAGCAGTGCTGACAGGGAAGAGACCCAGTACTTC.

CDR3 sequence (DNA): TGTGCCAGCAGCTTTCCTCGGACTAGCGGGAGGTCGGCAGATACGCAGTATTTT. It translates to CASSFPRTSGRSADTQYF. V is TRBV7-9 and J is TRBJ2-3; 14 bases line up with TRBD2. CDR3 size: 18 residues. The germline V gene has CDR1 SEHNR and CDR2 FQNEAQ (reference sequence). Germline trimming cut 3 bases from V and 4 bases from J; bases unmatched to any gene: 9.

This sequence joins TRBV4-2 and TRBJ2-1, with 8 bases fitting TRBD2. Trimming took 2 bases from V and 4 from J; bases not matched to a gene: 4. This CDR3 has 15 residues. The V gene's germline CDR1 is LGHNA and CDR2 YNFKEQ. CDR3 region: CASSQMSGGYNEQFF. The CDR3, as DNA: TGTGCCAGCAGCCAAATGAGCGGGGGTTACAATGAGCAGTTCTTC.

CDR3 nucleotides: TGCAGCGCTCAGCGGGGATACGAGCAGTACTTC. Amino acids: CSAQRGYEQYF. The chain joins TRBV20-1 to TRBJ2-7; 7 nucleotides align to TRBD2. Germline CDR1 and CDR2: DFQATT and SNEGSKA (reference sequence). This CDR3 contains 11 residues.

The CDR3 bases are TGTGCCAGCAGCCGAGCAGGGGGCCTAAGCTCCTACAATGAGCAGTTCTTC. Amino acid sequence: CASSRAGGLSSYNEQFF. The genes are TRBV7-9 and TRBJ2-1; 8 nucleotides match TRBD1. The CDR3 has 17 residues. Germline V CDR1 and CDR2: SEHNR, FQNEAQ (reference sequence). V shed 5 bases, J shed 0 bases, and the junction held 9 bases outside the gene matches.

The V call is TRBV2, the J call TRBJ2-3; D gene ambiguous. The germline V and J ends were trimmed by 4 bases and 1 base, with 6 bases remaining between them. The germline CDR1 and CDR2 sequences are SNHLY and FYNNEI. This CDR3 is built from 13 residues. This CDR3 is CASSGLGTDTQYF. Written as DNA, the CDR3 is TGTGCCAGCAGTGGGCTTGGCACAGATACGCAGTATTTT.

This clone appeared a few times. This chain uses TRBV7-6 with TRBJ2-3; 10 bases are shared with TRBD2. V trimming: 6 bases; J trimming: 7 bases; junction bases outside the gene matches: 16. The germline V gene has CDR1 SGHVS and CDR2 FNYEAQ. The CDR3 totals 17 residues. The CDR3 reads CASSQWSGRAALNTQYF. The CDR3 bases are TGTGCCAGCAGTCAGTGGAGCGGGAGGGCCGCTCTTAATACGCAGTATTTT.